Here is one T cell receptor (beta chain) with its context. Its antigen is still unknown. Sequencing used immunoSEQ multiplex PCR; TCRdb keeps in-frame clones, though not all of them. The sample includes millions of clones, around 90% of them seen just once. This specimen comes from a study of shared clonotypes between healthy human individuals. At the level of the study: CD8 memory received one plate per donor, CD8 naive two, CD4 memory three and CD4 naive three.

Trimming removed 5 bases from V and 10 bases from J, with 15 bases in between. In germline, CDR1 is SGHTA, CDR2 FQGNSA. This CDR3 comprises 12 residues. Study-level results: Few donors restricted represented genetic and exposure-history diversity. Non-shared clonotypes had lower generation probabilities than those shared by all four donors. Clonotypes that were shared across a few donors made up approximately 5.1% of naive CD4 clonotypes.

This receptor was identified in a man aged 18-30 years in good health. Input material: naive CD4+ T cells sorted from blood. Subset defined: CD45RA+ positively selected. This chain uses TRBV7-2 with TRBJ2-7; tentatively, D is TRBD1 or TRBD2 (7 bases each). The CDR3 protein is CASSRQGGSQYF. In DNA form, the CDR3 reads TGTGCCAGCAGCCGTCAGGGGGGGTCCCAGTACTTC.